The following is a T cell receptor beta chain sequence with its context. The data originate from a study of blood T cell repertoires in COVID-19. CDR3 length: 16 amino acids. Germline V gene data show CDR1 as SGHDN and CDR2 as FVKESK. The V end lost 4 bases, the J end lost 1 base, and 13 bases lay between the germline ends. TCRdb keeps only in-frame clones here, not all; method: immunoSEQ multiplex PCR. The sample has 150,000 to 200,000 clones; approximately 90% are singletons. This TCR was recovered from a man between 35 and 55 years old with active or convalescent COVID-19. This chain uses TRBV14 with TRBJ1-4, with a weak D call TRBD1 (6 bases). Input material: peripheral blood. Here the CDR3 DNA reads TGTGCCAGCAGCCCAGACAGGCGAAAAACTAATGAAAAACTGTTTTTT. It translates to CASSPDRRKTNEKLFF.